These T cell receptor beta chains were read from a single sample in a study of cytomegalovirus exposure and HLA in healthy donors. Libraries were prepared by immunoSEQ multiplex PCR; TCRdb keeps only in-frame clonotypes and omits some of them. The table lists 100,000 or so clones, 80% to 90% of them singletons. The sequenced material came from PBMCs. All receptors derive from a man aged 40-49 years in good health and CMV-seronegative. Both conserved end residues are part of each CDR3. Expanded clones are given a class, and other clones once, few, many or no size at all.

v_call,clone_size,j_call,cdr3_aa
TRBV7-9,few,TRBJ2-1,CASRELNEQFF
TRBV11-2,NA,TRBJ1-4,CASSLSGNEKLFF
TRBV18,NA,TRBJ1-5,CASSPGAGGRQPQHF
TRBV5-5,NA,TRBJ2-7,CASSRRGDYEQYF
TRBV10-3,NA,TRBJ2-7,CAISGDRGQNYEQYF
TRBV28,NA,NA,CASRGLRDTSHEQYF
TRBV10-3,NA,TRBJ1-6,CAISYSPQGANSPLHF
TRBV19,NA,TRBJ2-2,CASSGRGQLNTGELFF
TRBV5-1,NA,TRBJ1-3,CASSADSGNTIYF
TRBV5-1,NA,TRBJ2-1,CASSFGDRALYNEQFF
TRBV4-1,NA,TRBJ1-1,CASSGGTVMNTEAFF
TRBV6-1,NA,TRBJ1-1,CASRRDRALSTEAFF
TRBV13,NA,TRBJ2-7,CASSQGLAGGSSYEQYF
TRBV27,NA,TRBJ2-3,CASSPPSGANTDTQYF
TRBV5-8,once,TRBJ1-2,CASSEDSNYGYTF
TRBV6-5,once,TRBJ2-1,CASSYSRAYNEQFF
TRBV5-1,NA,TRBJ1-4,CASSLDGRGSEKLFF
TRBV11-2,NA,TRBJ1-2,CASSADRGFNYGYTF
TRBV7-2,once,TRBJ1-2,CASGTDYGYTF
TRBV7-6,NA,TRBJ1-6,CASSLEAAPVRSPLHF
TRBV7-3,NA,TRBJ2-4,CASSLKGQLAKNIQYF
TRBV25-1,NA,TRBJ1-2,CASRGQGRDYGYTF
TRBV28,NA,TRBJ2-6,CASSSGGSGANVLTF
TRBV7-9,NA,TRBJ1-5,CSSSATGGQGQPQHF